The 20 T cell receptor beta chains given below trace back to one sample, sequenced in a study of T cell changes during pregnancy in multiple sclerosis. Assay used: immunoSEQ multiplex PCR; TCRdb lists only in-frame clones, some missing. The table shows some 69,000 clones, with around 90% occurring only once. Sequenced here: peripheral blood, sampled in the second trimester of pregnancy. Every receptor here comes from a female donor in good health, enrolled as a control in a pregnancy study.

The rearrangement uses TRBV27 and TRBJ1-6; TRBD1 matches 7 bases. In germline, CDR1 is MNHEY, CDR2 SMNVEV (reference sequence). The CDR3 contains 14 residues. With V trimmed by 3 bases and J by 9 bases, 5 bases remained unmatched. The CDR3 reads CASSLSGGSSPLHF. CDR3 DNA sequence: TGTGCCAGCAGTTTGTCAGGGGGAAGTTCACCCCTCCACTTT.

The chain employs TRBV30 and TRBJ1-6; TRBD1 matches 8 bases. The germline V gene encodes CDR1 GTSNPN and CDR2 SVGIG (reference sequence). The CDR3 contains 15 residues. Trimming at V came to 6 bases and at J to 7 bases, leaving 11 bases not matched to a gene. In nucleotides, the CDR3 is TGTGCCTGTTACAGGGGGGACTATAGAAATTCACCCCTCCACTTT. Its protein is CACYRGDYRNSPLHF.

As for this clone: A read error is likely, as this CDR3 ends without the conserved phenylalanine or tryptophan. The CDR3: CASSGGGRVGAFL. DNA of the CDR3: TGTGCCAGCAGTGGAGGAGGAAGAGTCGGAGCTTTCCTT. This sequence joins TRBV25-1 and TRBJ1-1; D not resolved. V was pared by 4 bases and J by 10 bases, with 16 bases between. The CDR3 loop spans 13 amino acids. From germline, CDR1 is MGHDK and CDR2 SYGVNS.

This chain uses TRBV9 with TRBJ1-2, with 7 bases matching TRBD1. The germline V gene has CDR1 SGDLS and CDR2 YYNGEE. The CDR3 loop spans 16 amino acids. The trim removed 6 bases at V and 0 bases at J, leaving 11 bases unmatched. The CDR3 nucleotides are TGTGCCAGCACCAAGGGACAGTTGTTAACTAACTATGGCTACACCTTC. Its protein is CASTKGQLLTNYGYTF.

This chain links TRBV6-5 with TRBJ1-6; D perhaps matches TRBD1 (5 bases). The CDR3 is 16 residues long. Trimming removed 0 bases from V and 6 bases from J, with 12 bases in between. Germline V CDR1 and CDR2: MNHEY, SVGAGI. CDR3 sequence (DNA): TGTGCCAGCAGTTACTCGATATCACAGGTTAATTCACCCCTCCACTTT. Translating it yields CASSYSISQVNSPLHF.

The rearrangement joins TRBV5-1 to TRBJ2-5; 9 bases align to TRBD2. V was pared by 0 bases and J by 1 base, with 10 bases of the junction left unmatched. Germline V gene sequence: CDR1 SGHRS, CDR2 YFSETQ. This CDR3 spans 18 amino acids. Written as DNA, the CDR3 is TGCGCCAGCAGCTTGGCCCCGGCAGCGGGGGGCCTCCAAGAGACCCAGTACTTC. This sequence encodes CASSLAPAAGGLQETQYF.

The chain joins TRBV6-1 to TRBJ1-1, with D perhaps matching TRBD1 (6 bases). The CDR3 runs to 14 residues. V was clipped by 3 bases and J by 4 bases, with 12 bases between them. Looked up from germline, CDR1 is MNHNS and CDR2 is SASEGT. As DNA, the CDR3 is TGTGCCAGCAGTGATGGGGGCAGGGGCACTGAAGCTTTCTTT. Its translation: CASSDGGRGTEAFF.

The V and J genes are TRBV7-2 and TRBJ2-7, with 7 nucleotides matching TRBD1. V lost 5 bases, J lost 6 bases, and 13 bases stayed unmatched. The CDR3 sequence is 15 residues long. Per germline, CDR1 SGHTA and CDR2 FQGNSA. In DNA form, the CDR3 reads TGTGCCAGCAGCCGGAGAAAGTGGGACAGCTCCGAGCAGTACTTC. Protein sequence: CASSRRKWDSSEQYF.

V gene TRBV9 combines with J gene TRBJ2-7, with TRBD2 as a possible D gene (6 bases). This CDR3 region has 16 residues. CDR1 and CDR2 (germline): SGDLS, YYNGEE. The V and J ends lost 0 bases and 2 bases respectively, with 15 bases between them. This CDR3 reads CASSVATGVGAYEQYF. The CDR3 coding sequence is TGTGCCAGCAGCGTAGCTACGGGGGTTGGAGCCTACGAGCAGTACTTC.

A few counts support this clone. The chain recombines TRBV2 with TRBJ1-1; maybe TRBD1 (5 bases). V was pared by 7 bases and J by 3 bases, with 9 bases between. The CDR3 length is 12 residues. Germline V lookup: CDR1 SNHLY, CDR2 FYNNEI. CDR3 protein: CASIPGDTEAFF. The CDR3 DNA reads TGTGCCAGCATCCCGGGGGACACTGAAGCTTTCTTT. Drawing the rest from reference TRBV2 and TRBJ1-1, the complete variable domain is EPEVTQTPSHQVTQMGQEVILRCVPISNHLYFYWYRQILGQKVEFLVSFYNNEISEKSEIFDDQFSVERPDGSNFTLKIRSTKLEDSAMYFCASIPGDTEAFFGQGTRLTVV.

The chain couples TRBV14 to TRBJ2-3; TRBD2 matches at 10 bases. The CDR3 loop spans 16 amino acids. Per germline, CDR1 SGHDN and CDR2 FVKESK. V lost 4 bases to trimming and J lost 6 bases; unmatched junction nucleotides: 10. The CDR3 sequence: CASSRSSGGVSDTQYF. CDR3 nucleotide sequence: TGTGCCAGCAGCCGGAGCAGCGGGGGGGTATCTGATACGCAGTATTTT.

The J gene is TRBJ2-3, the V gene TRBV27; the D gene is possibly TRBD2 (6 bases). Trimming cost V 3 bases and J 3 bases, with 13 bases left between them. Germline V gives CDR1 MNHEY, CDR2 SMNVEV (reference sequence). This CDR3 is 15 amino acids long. The CDR3 region has the DNA TGTGCCAGCAGTTTTGTTCGGGAGCTAACAGATACGCAGTATTTT. Protein: CASSFVRELTDTQYF.

V usage is TRBV2 and J usage is TRBJ1-1; D is ambiguous. This CDR3 spans 13 amino acids. Germline-derived CDR1 and CDR2 are SNHLY and FYNNEI. V was trimmed by 7 bases and J by 4 bases, leaving 13 bases between them. The CDR3: CASTRVVLTEAFF. Written as DNA, the CDR3 is TGTGCCAGCACCCGAGTAGTTCTCACTGAAGCTTTCTTT.

The chain links TRBV19 to TRBJ1-1; 7 nucleotides agree with TRBD1. The CDR3 covers 15 residues. V shed 3 bases and J 1 base; nucleotides not matched to a gene: 5. Germline lookup yields CDR1 LNHDA and CDR2 SQIVND (reference sequence). CDR3 protein: CASSIYGTANTEAFF. The CDR3, as DNA: TGTGCCAGTAGTATTTATGGGACAGCGAACACTGAAGCTTTCTTT.

The genes are TRBV28 and TRBJ1-2; D is ambiguous. V shed 5 bases and J shed 2 bases, with 9 bases lying between them. From germline, CDR1 is MDHEN and CDR2 SYDVKM. This CDR3 comprises 13 residues. The DNA for the CDR3 is TGTGCCAGCAGTCCCGGTCCCAACTATGGCTACACCTTC. Amino acid sequence: CASSPGPNYGYTF.

The rearrangement uses TRBV2 and TRBJ2-7, with 9 bases lining up with TRBD1. Germline V gene data show CDR1 as SNHLY and CDR2 as FYNNEI. The CDR3 length is 16 residues. After removal of 8 bases from V and 3 bases from J, the junction contained 14 bases not matched to a gene. Here the CDR3 reads CASGGGANRGLYEQYF. CDR3 coding DNA: TGTGCCAGCGGGGGAGGGGCGAACAGGGGGCTCTACGAGCAGTACTTC.

V and J are TRBV4-1 and TRBJ2-1, with no clear D. Trimming shortened V by 4 bases and J by 8 bases, and 18 bases separated the two germline ends. The CDR3 spans 15 residues. Per the germline V gene, CDR1 is MGHRA and CDR2 is YSYEKL. As DNA, the CDR3 is TGCGCCAGCAGCCCCCCAGGATTGAACGGCCATGAGCAGTTCTTC. Amino acid sequence: CASSPPGLNGHEQFF.

The chain employs TRBV6-5 and TRBJ2-7, with 9 bases that match TRBD1. CDR1 and CDR2 from the germline V gene are MNHEY and SVGAGI. The CDR3 has 14 residues. Trimming removed 7 bases from V and 4 bases from J; junction bases left unmatched: 8. The CDR3 protein is CASKSGTGWYEQYF. The CDR3, as DNA: TGTGCCAGCAAGAGTGGGACAGGGTGGTACGAGCAGTACTTC.

The chain employs TRBV4-1 and TRBJ2-3; D unclear. CDR1 and CDR2 (germline): MGHRA, YSYEKL. The CDR3 is 15 residues long. Trimming removed 4 bases at V and 6 bases at J, with 17 bases between. This CDR3 reads CASSLPVAGRDTQYF. CDR3 coding DNA: TGCGCCAGCAGCCTCCCTGTTGCAGGTCGGGATACGCAGTATTTT.

V is TRBV11-3 and J is TRBJ2-1; possible D gene TRBD2, 5 bases. This CDR3 is built from 13 residues. Trimming took 4 bases from V and 8 from J, leaving 12 bases between them. Per germline, CDR1 SGHNT and CDR2 YENEEA. The CDR3 spells CASSSGPRDEQFF. For the CDR3, the DNA is TGTGCCAGCAGCTCCGGGCCGAGGGATGAGCAGTTCTTC.